The subject of this entry is one TCR beta chain. It has no known antigen specificity. Nothing much larger sits one base from this clone, and base qualities are not available. The entry originates in a study of control samples from healthy donors and cancer patients (dated by TCRdb to 2019 to 2021). The protocol used for the library was the immunoSEQ multiplex PCR assay. Held by TCRdb, this immuneACCESS table contains in-frame sequences only and omits some clones. Under half of the omission traces to an unresolved V gene where checked; the cause of the rest is unknown. The sample contains around 99,000 clones, about nine tenths of them found a single time. The ten top clones hold 3.5% to 4.5% of the sample. According to the germline V gene, CDR1 reads MRHNA and CDR2 reads SNTAGT. The CDR3 starts with the cysteine, ends with the phenylalanine, and has 13 residues. Just CDR3 DNA is preserved here, 39 bases in frame from base 1. V is reduced by 8 bases and J by 8 bases, leaving a spacing of 15 bases between them.

Sequenced: blood. The rearrangement joined TRBV6-4 to TRBJ1-4; TRBD1 is possibly the D segment (5 matching bases). This TCR came from a human donor in good health. The donor label of this sample is uncertain. The nucleotide sequence is TGTGCCAGCTCTAGGGGCGGGGGAGAAAAACTGTTTTTT. The translation is CASSRGGGEKLFF.